Listed below are T cell receptor beta chains from one sample, sequenced in a study of T cell responses to AZD1222 COVID-19 vaccine. Assay: immunoSEQ multiplex PCR; the TCRdb copy retains only in-frame clones and omits some. The sample yields more than 150,000 clones, less than 90% seen once. The sample was peripheral blood, taken after recovery from COVID-19. These receptors all come from an adult who had recovered from COVID-19. The CDR3 runs from the conserved cysteine through the conserved F or W. The D gene is left open where the match is weak. Not all rows give a size; the values are once, few, many and, for expanded clones, a class.

v_gene,d_gene,abundance,j_gene,CDR3aa,CDR3nt
TRBV5-4,NA,NA,TRBJ1-3,CASSLDLGNTIYF,TGTGCCAGCAGCTTGGACCTAGGAAACACCATATATTTT
TRBV3-1/TRBV3-2,NA,NA,TRBJ2-3,CASSRPPTAGSTDTQYF,TGTGCCAGCAGCCGCCCCCCGACAGCGGGTAGCACAGATACGCAGTATTTT
TRBV3-1/TRBV3-2,NA,NA,TRBJ2-5,CASSQIGRGGVETQYF,TGTGCCAGCAGCCAAATAGGGAGGGGGGGCGTGGAGACCCAGTACTTC
TRBV2,NA,once,TRBJ1-5,CASSGTANQPQHF,TGTGCCAGCAGTGGGACAGCCAATCAGCCCCAGCATTTT
TRBV3-1/TRBV3-2,TRBD1,NA,TRBJ1-2,CASSQIDRDYGYTF,TGTGCCAGCAGCCAGATTGACAGGGACTATGGCTACACCTTC
TRBV2,NA,NA,TRBJ2-5,CASSVSDVETQYF,TGTGCCAGCAGTGTATCAGATGTAGAGACCCAGTACTTC
TRBV9,NA,NA,TRBJ2-1,CASSIGSYNEQFF,TGTGCCTCTTCAATTGGGTCCTACAATGAGCAGTTCTTC
TRBV27,NA,NA,TRBJ2-7,CASSLDPNSRYEQYF,TGTGCCAGCAGTTTAGATCCTAATAGCCGCTACGAGCAGTACTTC
TRBV28,TRBD1,NA,TRBJ2-7,CASSPRGLYEQYF,TGTGCCAGCAGTCCCAGGGGGCTGTACGAGCAGTACTTC
TRBV14,NA,NA,TRBJ2-3,CASSELGGSDTQYF,TGTGCCAGCAGCGAACTAGGGGGGTCGGATACGCAGTATTTT
TRBV15,NA,NA,TRBJ1-2,CATSRRGTDPLTF,TGTGCCACCAGCAGACGCGGGACGGATCCTTTAACCTTC
TRBV6-5,NA,NA,TRBJ1-2,CASSLQGKLGGYTF,TGTGCCAGCAGTTTACAGGGCAAACTGGGGGGCTACACCTTC
TRBV5-8,NA,NA,TRBJ2-2,CASSLSQSATGELFF,TGTGCCAGCAGCTTGTCACAGTCAGCCACCGGGGAGCTGTTTTTT
TRBV19,NA,NA,TRBJ2-1,CASQRNDNEQFF,TGTGCCAGTCAACGGAATGACAATGAGCAGTTCTTC
TRBV15,TRBD1,NA,TRBJ2-2,CATSRDLGQGHTGELFF,TGTGCCACCAGCAGAGATCTAGGACAGGGGCATACCGGGGAGCTGTTTTTT
TRBV28,NA,NA,TRBJ1-5,CASRTFTGSNQPQHF,TGTGCCAGCAGAACATTTACAGGGTCCAATCAGCCCCAGCATTTT
TRBV15,NA,NA,TRBJ1-4,CATSRGPQSNEKLFF,TGTGCCACCAGCAGAGGACCCCAGAGTAATGAAAAACTGTTTTTT
TRBV11-2,TRBD1,NA,TRBJ2-1,CASSLGSGGQPFF,TGTGCCAGCAGCTTAGGGAGTGGGGGACAGCCGTTCTTC
TRBV7-9,TRBD1,NA,TRBJ2-5,CASSSDRGGKTQYF,TGTGCCAGCAGCTCCGACAGGGGTGGAAAGACCCAGTACTTC
TRBV2,NA,NA,TRBJ2-2,CASRGTGELFF,TGTGCCAGCAGGGGAACCGGGGAGCTGTTTTTT